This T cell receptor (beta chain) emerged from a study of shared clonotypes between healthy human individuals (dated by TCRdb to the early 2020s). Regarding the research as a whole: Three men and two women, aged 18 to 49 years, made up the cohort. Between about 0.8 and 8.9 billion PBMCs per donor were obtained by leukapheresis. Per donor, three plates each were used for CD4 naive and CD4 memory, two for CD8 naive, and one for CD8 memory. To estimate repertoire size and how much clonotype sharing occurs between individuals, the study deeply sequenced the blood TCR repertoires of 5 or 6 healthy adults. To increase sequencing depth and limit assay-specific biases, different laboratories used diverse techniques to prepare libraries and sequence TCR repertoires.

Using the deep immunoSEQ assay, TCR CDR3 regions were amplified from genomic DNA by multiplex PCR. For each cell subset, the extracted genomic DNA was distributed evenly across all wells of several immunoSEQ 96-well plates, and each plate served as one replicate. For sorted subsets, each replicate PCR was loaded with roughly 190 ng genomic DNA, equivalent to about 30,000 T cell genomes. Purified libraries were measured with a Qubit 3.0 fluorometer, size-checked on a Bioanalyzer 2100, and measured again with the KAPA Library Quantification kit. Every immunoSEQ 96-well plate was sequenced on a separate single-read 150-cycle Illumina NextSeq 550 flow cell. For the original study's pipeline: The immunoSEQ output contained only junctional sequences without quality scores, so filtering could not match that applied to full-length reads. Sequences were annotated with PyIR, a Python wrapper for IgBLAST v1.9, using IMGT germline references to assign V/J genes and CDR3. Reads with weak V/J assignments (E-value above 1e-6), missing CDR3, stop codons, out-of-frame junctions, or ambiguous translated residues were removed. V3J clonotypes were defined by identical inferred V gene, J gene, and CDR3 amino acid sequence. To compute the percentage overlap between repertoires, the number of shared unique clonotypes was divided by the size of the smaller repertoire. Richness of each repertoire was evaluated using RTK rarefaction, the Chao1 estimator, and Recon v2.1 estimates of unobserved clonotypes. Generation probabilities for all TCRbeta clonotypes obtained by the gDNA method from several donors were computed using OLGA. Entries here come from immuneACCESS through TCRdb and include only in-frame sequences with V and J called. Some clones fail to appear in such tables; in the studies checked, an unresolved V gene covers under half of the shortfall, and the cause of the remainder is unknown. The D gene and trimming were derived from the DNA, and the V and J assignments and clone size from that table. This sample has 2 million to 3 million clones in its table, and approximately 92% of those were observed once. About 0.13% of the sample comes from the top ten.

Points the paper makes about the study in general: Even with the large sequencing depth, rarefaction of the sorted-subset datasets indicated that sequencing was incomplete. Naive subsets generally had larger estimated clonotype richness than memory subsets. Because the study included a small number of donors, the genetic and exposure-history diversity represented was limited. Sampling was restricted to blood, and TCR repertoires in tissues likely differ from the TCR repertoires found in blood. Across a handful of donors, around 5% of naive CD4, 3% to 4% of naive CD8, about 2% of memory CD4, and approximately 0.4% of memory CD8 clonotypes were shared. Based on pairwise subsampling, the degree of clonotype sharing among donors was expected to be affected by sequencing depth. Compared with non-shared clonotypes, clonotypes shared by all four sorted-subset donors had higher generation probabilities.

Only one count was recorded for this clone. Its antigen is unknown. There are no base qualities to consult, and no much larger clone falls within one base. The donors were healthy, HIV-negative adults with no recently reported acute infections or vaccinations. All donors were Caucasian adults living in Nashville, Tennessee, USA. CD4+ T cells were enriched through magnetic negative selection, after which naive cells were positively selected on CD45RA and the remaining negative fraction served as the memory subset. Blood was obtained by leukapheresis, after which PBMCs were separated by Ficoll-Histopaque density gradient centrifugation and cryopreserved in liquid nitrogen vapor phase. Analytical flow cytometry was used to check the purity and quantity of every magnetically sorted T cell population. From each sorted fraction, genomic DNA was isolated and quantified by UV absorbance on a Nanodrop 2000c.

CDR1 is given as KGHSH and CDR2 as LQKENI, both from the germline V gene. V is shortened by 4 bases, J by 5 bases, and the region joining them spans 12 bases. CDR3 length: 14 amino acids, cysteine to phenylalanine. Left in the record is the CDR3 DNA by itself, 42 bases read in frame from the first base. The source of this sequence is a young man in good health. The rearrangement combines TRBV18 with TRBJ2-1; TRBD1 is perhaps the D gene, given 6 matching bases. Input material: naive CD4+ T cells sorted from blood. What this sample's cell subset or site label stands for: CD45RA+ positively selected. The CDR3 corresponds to CASSLRTDNNEQFF. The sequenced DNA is TGTGCCAGCTCACTCCGGACAGATAACAATGAGCAGTTCTTC.